This is a list of T cell receptor beta chains from one sample in a study of cytotoxic CD8 clonotypes in ibrutinib-treated CLL. The method was immunoSEQ multiplex PCR; TCRdb's version includes in-frame clones alone and lacks a portion of them. The sample lists 15,000 to 20,000 clones, 68% occurring once. The sequenced sample was PBMCs, obtained before ibrutinib treatment. All receptors come from a human donor with chronic lymphocytic leukemia. CDR3s include the opening cysteine and the closing phenylalanine or tryptophan. The D gene is left open where the match is weak. Rows may omit the clone size; those that give it use once, few, many or a size class.

J,V,length,D,size,CDR3,DNA
TRBJ2-5,TRBV18,16,-,-,CASSPVTGARAETQYF,TGTGCCAGCTCCCCCGTGACGGGGGCCCGGGCGGAGACCCAGTACTTC
TRBJ2-7,TRBV6-5,14,TRBD1,-,CASSYTGDGGEQYF,TGTGCCAGCAGTTACACAGGGGACGGCGGGGAGCAGTACTTC
TRBJ1-2,TRBV6-5,12,-,few,CASSYSGRGYTF,TGTGCCAGCAGTTACTCAGGGCGTGGCTACACCTTC
TRBJ2-7,TRBV6-1,13,-,few,CASRWTGNYEQYF,TGTGCCAGCAGGTGGACGGGTAACTACGAGCAGTACTTC
TRBJ2-1,TRBV5-1,14,-,-,CASSLMSGESEQFF,TGCGCCAGCAGCTTGATGTCAGGGGAATCTGAGCAGTTCTTC
TRBJ1-5,TRBV30,13,-,-,CAWGTASNQPQHF,TGTGCCTGGGGAACAGCTAGCAATCAGCCCCAGCATTTT
TRBJ1-1,TRBV21-1,15,-,-,CASRDRVFSVTEAFF,TGTGCCAGCAGGGACAGGGTCTTTTCTGTCACTGAAGCTTTCTTT
TRBJ2-3,TRBV10-3,17,TRBD2,-,CAPGVGGGDHSTDTQYF,TGTGCCCCCGGTGTGGGCGGGGGTGACCATTCCACAGATACGCAGTATTTT
TRBJ2-5,TRBV19,15,TRBD2,-,CASSNPSGGGKTQYF,TGTGCCAGTAGCAACCCATCTGGCGGGGGGAAGACCCAGTACTTC
TRBJ2-5,TRBV9,13,-,-,CASSVEGWGTQYF,TGTGCCAGCAGCGTAGAGGGTTGGGGGACCCAGTACTTC
TRBJ2-5,TRBV4-1,16,TRBD1,-,CASSQGLRGPGETQYF,TGCGCCAGCAGCCAAGGGTTAAGGGGGCCGGGAGAGACCCAGTACTTC
TRBJ1-2,TRBV15,14,-,-,CATSREGLNYGYTF,TGTGCCACCAGCAGAGAGGGACTTAACTATGGCTACACCTTC
TRBJ1-1,TRBV29-1,12,-,once,CSGRTVNTEAFF,TGCAGCGGGCGGACGGTGAACACTGAAGCTTTCTTT
TRBJ1-2,TRBV6-5,14,-,few,CASRRDGGSYGYTF,TGTGCCAGCAGGAGGGACGGCGGTTCCTATGGCTACACCTTC
TRBJ2-7,TRBV5-1,18,TRBD2,-,CASSSRSGPPRGGYEQYF,TGCGCCAGCAGCTCCCGGAGCGGGCCGCCGCGGGGGGGTTACGAGCAGTACTTC
TRBJ1-1,TRBV29-1,14,-,-,CSATSDRRATEAFF,TGCAGCGCGACCTCGGACAGAAGGGCCACTGAAGCTTTCTTT
TRBJ2-1,TRBV11-3,14,TRBD1,few,CASRRTGTIVEQFF,TGTGCCAGCAGAAGGACAGGGACGATTGTCGAGCAGTTCTTC
TRBJ1-2,TRBV19,14,TRBD1,-,CASSIQGANYGYTF,TGTGCCAGTAGTATCCAGGGGGCTAACTATGGCTACACCTTC
TRBJ1-4,TRBV18,14,-,-,CASSPYATNEKLFF,TGTGCCAGCTCACCTTATGCAACTAATGAAAAACTGTTTTTT
TRBJ1-2,TRBV5-1,16,TRBD1,once,CASSNAGTGAGGGYTF,TGCGCCAGCAGCAACGCCGGGACAGGGGCCGGGGGAGGCTACACCTTC
TRBJ1-2,TRBV27,14,TRBD1,-,CASSLSAGGYGYTF,TGTGCCAGCAGTTTATCAGCAGGGGGATATGGCTACACCTTC
TRBJ2-5,TRBV25-1,17,-,-,CASSPDRGSLYQETQYF,TGTGCCAGCAGCCCCGACCGGGGCTCTTTGTACCAAGAGACCCAGTACTTC
TRBJ1-1,TRBV7-2,19,TRBD1,-,CASSSPRARDRGRIDEAFF,TGTGCCAGCAGCTCCCCTAGGGCCAGGGACAGGGGGCGAATTGATGAAGCTTTCTTT
TRBJ1-4,TRBV5-6,15,-,-,CASSIRDIGDEKLFF,TGTGCCAGCAGCATACGGGACATCGGAGATGAAAAACTGTTTTTT
TRBJ2-5,TRBV11-3,14,TRBD2,-,CASSPGGLLETQYF,TGTGCCAGCAGCCCGGGGGGTCTGTTGGAGACCCAGTACTTC
TRBJ2-7,TRBV9,16,-,-,CASSVGPHKTSYEQYF,TGTGCCAGCAGCGTAGGTCCCCATAAAACATCCTACGAGCAGTACTTC
TRBJ1-6,TRBV2,15,TRBD1,-,CASRRQGSYNSPLHF,TGTGCCAGCAGACGACAGGGTTCCTATAATTCACCCCTCCACTTT
TRBJ2-5,TRBV4-1,17,-,few,CASSQDPFWGFQETQYF,TGCGCCAGCAGCCAAGACCCCTTTTGGGGGTTCCAAGAGACCCAGTACTTC
TRBJ2-7,TRBV25-1,12,-,few,CASIHWTYEQYF,TGTGCCAGCATTCACTGGACCTACGAGCAGTACTTC
TRBJ1-1,TRBV5-1,14,-,-,CASSLDGSNTEAFF,TGCGCCAGCAGCTTGGACGGGTCCAACACTGAAGCTTTCTTT
TRBJ2-5,TRBV20-1,10,-,-,CSASIETQYF,TGCAGTGCTAGCATCGAGACCCAGTACTTC
TRBJ1-4,TRBV6-5,14,-,-,CASSYEAGRGKLFF,TGTGCCAGCAGTTACGAGGCAGGAAGGGGGAAACTGTTTTTT
TRBJ1-3,TRBV5-4,13,-,-,CASSPNTGNTIYF,TGTGCCAGCAGCCCCAATACCGGAAACACCATATATTTT
TRBJ1-2,TRBV9,14,-,once,CASSVKGRANGYTF,TGTGCCAGCAGCGTAAAGGGGAGGGCCAATGGCTACACCTTC
TRBJ2-3,TRBV7-3,16,-,-,CASSQQASFSTDTQYF,TGTGCCAGCAGCCAACAAGCGTCCTTTAGCACAGATACGCAGTATTTT
TRBJ1-4,TRBV7-9,15,-,few,CASSLEGPTNEKLFF,TGTGCCAGCAGCTTGGAGGGACCTACTAATGAAAAACTGTTTTTT
TRBJ2-3,TRBV4-1,15,-,-,CASSLTHGDADTQYF,TGCGCCAGCAGCCTAACTCACGGGGACGCAGATACGCAGTATTTT
TRBJ1-4,TRBV19,15,-,-,CASSSSWGLGEKLFF,TGTGCCAGTAGTTCCTCTTGGGGCCTTGGGGAAAAACTGTTTTTT
TRBJ2-5,TRBV7-7,17,-,-,CASSLEVGQRRAETQYF,TGTGCCAGCAGCTTAGAGGTTGGGCAGAGGCGCGCAGAGACCCAGTACTTC
TRBJ2-3,TRBV7-3,15,-,once,CASSDGGPSTDTQYF,TGTGCCAGCAGCGATGGGGGGCCGAGCACAGATACGCAGTATTTT
TRBJ1-1,TRBV9,15,TRBD1,-,CASRSGQGFHTEAFF,TGTGCCAGCAGATCGGGACAGGGTTTTCACACTGAAGCTTTCTTT
TRBJ1-2,TRBV28,14,-,-,CASSLSGVKYGYTF,TGTGCCAGCAGTTTATCAGGGGTCAAATATGGCTACACCTTC
TRBJ1-5,TRBV28,15,TRBD1,-,CASSFPSGGGQPQHF,TGTGCCAGCAGTTTCCCGTCAGGGGGGGGTCAGCCCCAGCATTTT
TRBJ2-1,TRBV7-9,15,-,medium-sized,CASSLRDGPRDEQFF,TGTGCCAGCAGCCTCCGGGACGGGCCCCGAGATGAGCAGTTCTTC
TRBJ1-2,TRBV18,13,-,-,CASSPPDSRGYTF,TGTGCCAGCTCCCCCCCGGACAGTCGGGGCTACACCTTC
TRBJ1-2,TRBV5-1,14,-,-,CASTPNLDNYGYTF,TGCGCCAGCACCCCAAATCTGGACAACTATGGCTACACCTTC
TRBJ2-7,TRBV5-1,15,TRBD1,-,CASSLGSGGRNEQYF,TGCGCCAGCAGCTTGGGGTCAGGGGGCAGGAACGAGCAGTACTTC
TRBJ1-2,TRBV6-5,13,-,once,CASRDPESYGYTF,TGTGCCAGCCGGGACCCAGAGAGCTATGGCTACACCTTC
TRBJ2-4,TRBV19,15,-,-,CASSWGPQDKNIQYF,TGTGCCAGTAGCTGGGGGCCCCAAGACAAAAACATTCAGTACTTC
TRBJ1-5,TRBV2,15,-,-,CASSEDGLINQPQHF,TGTGCCAGCAGTGAAGATGGGTTAATCAATCAGCCCCAGCATTTT
TRBJ1-1,TRBV6-1,14,-,-,CASRYLTGNTEAFF,TGTGCCAGCAGGTACTTGACAGGGAACACTGAAGCTTTCTTT